The sequence of this T cell receptor (beta chain) was determined in a study of T cells in Graves' hyperthyroidism and ophthalmopathy. The CDR3 runs to 14 residues. CDR1 and CDR2 from the germline V gene are MDHEN and SYDVKM. V lost 6 bases and J lost 7, with 18 bases in between. Ophthalmopathy patients had Clinical Activity Score at least 3, NOSPECS grade at least 4, duration under 3 months. Not enrolled were patients with uncontrolled infection, other autoimmune disease, pregnancy or lactation. RNA transcripts were the template for amplifying TCR beta CDR3 regions. Using the HTBI primer set, a first-round RT-PCR was run on the TCR CDR3. TCRdb independently ran MiXCR on the multiplex PCR reads; one entry per CDR3 protein. This sample has approximately 530,000 distinct CDR3 sequences; about 20% occur once, and the top ten carry roughly 47%. This clonotype was recorded at least ten times.

Sequencing input: blood. The source is a man between 35 and 55 years old with Graves' ophthalmopathy. The chain recombines TRBV28 with TRBJ1-2; D uncertain. CDR3 DNA sequence: TGTGCCAGCAGCACACCTCCAGGAGTCTCTGGCTACACCTTC. Translated, it gives CASSTPPGVSGYTF.